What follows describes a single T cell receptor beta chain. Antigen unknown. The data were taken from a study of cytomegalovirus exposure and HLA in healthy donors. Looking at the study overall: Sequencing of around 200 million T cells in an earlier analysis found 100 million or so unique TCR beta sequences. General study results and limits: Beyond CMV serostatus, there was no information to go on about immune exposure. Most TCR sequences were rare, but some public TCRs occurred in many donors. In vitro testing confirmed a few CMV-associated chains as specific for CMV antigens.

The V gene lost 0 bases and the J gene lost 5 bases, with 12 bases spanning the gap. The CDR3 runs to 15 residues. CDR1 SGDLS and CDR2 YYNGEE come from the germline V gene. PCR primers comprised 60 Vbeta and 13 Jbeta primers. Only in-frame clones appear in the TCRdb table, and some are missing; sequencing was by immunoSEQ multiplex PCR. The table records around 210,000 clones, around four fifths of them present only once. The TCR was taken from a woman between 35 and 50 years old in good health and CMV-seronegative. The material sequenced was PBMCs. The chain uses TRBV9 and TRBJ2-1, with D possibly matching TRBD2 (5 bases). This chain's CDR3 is CASSVDLLANNEQFF. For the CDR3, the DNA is TGTGCCAGCAGCGTAGATTTGTTAGCGAACAATGAGCAGTTCTTC.